The 10 T cell receptor beta chains listed next were all sequenced from one sample in a study of blood T cells in healthy people across ages (dated by TCRdb to between 2015 and 2017). Receptors were amplified or captured by 5' RACE. Sequencing took place on an Illumina HiSeq 2500. A second PCR of about 6 to 11 cycles was performed with a sample-barcoded 5' primer and a J-beta primer mix. Using fastp trimming at Q25 and MiXCR clonotype assembly, TCRdb reanalyzed the public sequencing data and kept in-frame beta chains. Rows merge per CDR3 protein into single entries with the most common DNA and genes. This sample is represented by roughly 1,800,000 distinct CDR3 sequences; around 48% of them were singletons. Together, the top ten hold around 2.1% of the sample. The sequenced material came from blood. Source of these receptors: a woman in her 40s in good health.

The chain combines TRBV13 with TRBJ1-1; 8 bases match TRBD1. The CDR3 sequence is 13 residues long. Germline V lookup: CDR1 PRHDT, CDR2 FYEKMQ (reference sequence). After removal of 7 bases from V and 6 bases from J, the junction contained 7 bases not matched to a gene. The CDR3 DNA reads TGTGCCAGCATGGTGACAGGGGATTCTGAAGCTTTCTTT. Translation gives CASMVTGDSEAFF.

The J gene is TRBJ2-3, the V gene TRBV5-1; 12 nucleotides agree with TRBD2. The germline V gene encodes CDR1 SGHRS and CDR2 YFSETQ. V lost 1 base to trimming and J lost 5 bases; unmatched junction nucleotides: 2. The CDR3 has 15 residues. Here the CDR3 DNA reads TGCGCCAGCAGCTTGAGGGGACTAGCGGGAGATACGCAGTATTTT. Translation: CASSLRGLAGDTQYF. The full variable domain, completed using reference TRBV5-1 and TRBJ2-3, is KAGVTQTPRYLIKTRGQQVTLSCSPISGHRSVSWYQQTPGQGLQFLFEYFSETQRNKGNFPGRFSGRQFSNSRSEMNVSTLELGDSALYLCASSLRGLAGDTQYFGPGTRLTVL.

This clonotype was seen more than once but under ten times. The gene calls are TRBV5-5 and TRBJ2-5; D is perhaps TRBD1 or TRBD2 (5 bases each). The J call may be in error: the DNA end matches TRBJ2-7 better. Germline V lookup: CDR1 SGHKS, CDR2 YYEKEE (reference sequence). The CDR3 covers 14 residues. CDR3 residues: CASSLAGARGEQYF. The CDR3 DNA reads TGTGCCAGCAGCTTGGCCGGGGCTCGAGGCGAGCAGTACTTC.

This clonotype has just one count. This chain uses TRBV20-1 with TRBJ1-6, with 8 bases fitting TRBD1. Germline values: CDR1 DFQATT, CDR2 SNEGSKA (reference sequence). The junction had 4 bases not matched to a gene; V was cut back by 3 bases and J by 3 bases. The CDR3 is 15 residues long. The CDR3 reads CSARAGTGYNSPLHF. CDR3 nucleotides: TGCAGTGCTAGGGCCGGGACAGGCTATAATTCACCCCTCCACTTT.

This chain joins TRBV4-3 and TRBJ2-2; 11 nucleotides agree with TRBD1. J lost 8 bases, V lost 1 base, and 9 bases had no gene match. The V gene's germline CDR1 is LGHNA and CDR2 YSLEER. The length of the CDR3 is 17 residues. The DNA for the CDR3 is TGCGCCAGCAGCCAAGGTCTAGGACAGGGGGCGATGGGGGAGCTGTTTTTT. Protein sequence: CASSQGLGQGAMGELFF.

This clonotype came up a few times. The V gene is TRBV24-1, the J gene TRBJ1-5, with D maybe TRBD1 (5 bases). Trimming took off 4 bases at V and 3 bases at J, with 9 bases between the two ends. The CDR3 sequence is 14 residues long. Looked up from germline, CDR1 is KGHDR and CDR2 is SFDVKD. The CDR3 nucleotides are TGTGCCACCAGTGACCAGGGTTACAATCAGCCCCAGCATTTT. Its protein product is CATSDQGYNQPQHF.

In regard to this clonotype: Germline is not matched at one junction end, which may reflect a read error. The gene calls are TRBV6-5 and TRBJ2-1, with D perhaps TRBD2 (6 bases). Looked up from germline, CDR1 is MNHEY and CDR2 is SVGAGI. The CDR3 covers 14 residues. The CDR3 bases are TGTGCCAGCAGTTACGCGACTAGTCGCAATGAGCGGTTCTTC. Protein: CASSYATSRNERFF.

The V and J genes are TRBV5-4 and TRBJ2-5; 15 bases are a match to TRBD2. This CDR3 has 18 amino acids. CDR1 is SGHNT and CDR2 is YYREEE in the germline V gene (reference sequence). Unmatched junction bases numbered 9, after V lost 4 bases and J lost 2 bases. The CDR3 sequence: CASSPYGLAGGRQETQYF. In DNA, the CDR3 is TGTGCCAGCAGCCCCTACGGACTAGCGGGGGGGCGGCAAGAGACCCAGTACTTC.

This chain connects TRBV20-1 to TRBJ2-3; 9 positions agree with TRBD2. V shed 5 bases and J 0 bases; nucleotides not matched to a gene: 3. This CDR3 region has 14 residues. CDR1 and CDR2 from the germline V gene are DFQATT and SNEGSKA (reference sequence). In nucleotides, the CDR3 is TGCAGTGCTGGCGGGGGGGCCAGCACAGATACGCAGTATTTT. Its protein product is CSAGGGASTDTQYF.

Many counts were recorded for this clonotype. The chain is built from TRBV7-9 and TRBJ2-5; the D gene could be TRBD1 or TRBD2 (5 bases each). Germline assignment: CDR1 SEHNR and CDR2 FQNEAQ (reference sequence). The CDR3 runs to 14 residues. Trimming removed 4 bases at V and 5 bases at J, with 14 bases between. CDR3 in DNA: TGTGCCAGCAGCTCCGGGGCAGGGCCGGAGACCCAGTACTTC. Its protein product is CASSSGAGPETQYF.